Sequencing of this TCR beta chain was carried out in a study of blood T cells in healthy people across ages. Study-wide points: The donors' CMV status was not determined, possibly confounding changes in expanded clonotypes.

Trimming at V came to 5 bases and at J to 4 bases, leaving 8 bases not matched to a gene. CDR1 is MNHEY, CDR2 SMNVEV, per germline (reference sequence). The CDR3 extends over 16 amino acids. As for this clonotype: Its target is not known.

The use of a sample-barcoded 5' primer and a J-beta primer mix characterized a second PCR of roughly 6 to 11 cycles. MiXCR, run by TCRdb on the 5' RACE reads, gives a single entry per CDR3 protein. The table records about 2 million distinct CDR3 sequences, approximately 50% of them present only once. This TCR was sampled from a woman aged 40 to 50 in good health. The V and J genes are TRBV27 and TRBJ2-5, with 12 bases that match TRBD1. The material sequenced was blood. The CDR3 DNA sequence: TGTGCCAGCAGTGCTCGCCGGGACAGGGGGCGAGAGACCCAGTACTTC. Amino acids: CASSARRDRGRETQYF.